The present T cell receptor beta chain was sequenced within a study of technical replicates of blood from several donors. The repertoire was sequenced with immunoSEQ multiplex PCR; TCRdb's copy has only in-frame clones and lacks some. Of approximately 100,000 clones listed, 96% were seen once; the top ten hold 0.2% to 0.25%. CDR3 length: 13 amino acids. In germline, CDR1 is ENHRY, CDR2 SYGVKD. The V gene lost 6 bases and the J gene lost 1 base, with 9 bases spanning the gap. The sequence was collected from a human donor in good health. The genes are TRBV10-3 and TRBJ1-1, with D possibly being TRBD1 (5 bases). The sequenced material came from T cells isolated from PBMCs. Written as DNA, the CDR3 is TGTGCCATCAGCGGCAGGGCGAACACTGAAGCTTTCTTT. Amino acid sequence: CAISGRANTEAFF.